The 16 T cell receptor beta chains reported below all come from one sample, sequenced in a study of vaccination and CD4 T cells after COVID-19. The Oncomine TCR Beta short-read assay sequenced DNA from cultured CD4+ T cells. Via MiXCR, TCRdb re-called the PCR reads, giving one row per CDR3 protein. The sample carries 20,000 to 25,000 distinct CDR3 sequences, over 60% recorded once. Treatment of the sample: approximately 10-day PBMC culture with coronavirus spike peptide pools or control peptides (ViraFEST assay). No antigen has been assigned to these receptors. The material sequenced was CD4+ T cells from blood, cultured in vitro, taken after SARS-CoV-2 vaccination. These receptors were taken from a human donor who received a COVID-19 vaccine.

The chain recombines TRBV20-1 with TRBJ1-1, with 9 bases that match TRBD1. V lost 5 bases, J lost 10 bases, and 8 bases stayed unmatched. The CDR3 spans 12 residues. Germline V gene lookup returns CDR1 DFQATT and CDR2 SNEGSKA (reference sequence). The chain's CDR3 is CSASTGGALAFF. The CDR3 DNA sequence: TGCAGTGCTTCTACAGGGGGCGCCTTAGCTTTCTTT.

The chain carries TRBV12-3 or TRBV12-4 and TRBJ2-5, with D unclear. V lost 2 bases and J 7 bases, leaving 5 bases between the germline ends. This CDR3 has 11 amino acids. The CDR3 nucleotides read TGTGCCAGCAGTTTATTGGGGACCCAGTACTTC. Its translation: CASSLLGTQYF.

The rearrangement joins TRBV19 to TRBJ1-4; a weak D match, TRBD1 (5 bases). V lost 1 base and J 12 bases, leaving 27 bases between the germline ends. The CDR3 spans 18 residues. Germline loops: CDR1 LNHDA, CDR2 SQIVND (reference sequence). The CDR3 spells CASSIARRDHFLSVELFF. DNA for the CDR3: TGTGCCAGTAGTATAGCCCGCCGGGACCACTTTTTATCTGTGGAACTGTTTTTT.

This clonotype was detected only a few times. V is TRBV20-1 and J is TRBJ1-3, with unresolved D. Trimming shortened V by 5 bases and J by 0 bases, and 11 bases separated the two germline ends. The CDR3 spans 14 residues. Germline V gene sequence: CDR1 DFQATT, CDR2 SNEGSKA (reference sequence). The CDR3 sequence: CSAFKDNSGNTIYF. The CDR3 DNA follows: TGCAGTGCTTTTAAGGATAACTCTGGAAACACCATATATTTT.

The chain links TRBV6-1 to TRBJ1-2; perhaps TRBD1 as D (6 bases). Between the trimmed V and J ends, which lost 2 bases and 8 bases, there was a span of 15 bases. The CDR3 totals 14 residues. Germline CDR1 and CDR2: MNHNS and SASEGT. CDR3 residues: CASSELGRGRGYTF. In nucleotides, the CDR3 is TGTGCCAGCAGTGAATTGGGCAGGGGAAGGGGCTACACCTTC.

This clonotype was seen just once. The chain combines TRBV5-1 with TRBJ2-5; 7 bases map to TRBD2. Germline lookup yields CDR1 SGHRS and CDR2 YFSETQ. The CDR3 sequence is 14 residues long. Trimming removed 4 bases from V and 7 bases from J; junction bases left unmatched: 10. CDR3 residues: CASSGTQSGGTQYF. CDR3 nucleotides: TGCGCCAGCAGCGGGACTCAGTCGGGGGGGACCCAGTACTTC.

This clonotype was found a few times. The V gene is TRBV20-1, the J gene TRBJ2-5; D uncertain. The germline V gene encodes CDR1 DFQATT and CDR2 SNEGSKA (reference sequence). The germline V and J ends were trimmed by 6 bases and 2 bases, with 10 bases remaining between them. The CDR3 spans 12 residues. The CDR3 reads CSALDGQETQYF. CDR3 sequence (DNA): TGCAGTGCACTGGACGGTCAAGAGACCCAGTACTTC.

There are a few counts of this clonotype. CDR3 amino acids: CASSPGGTPRYGYTF. DNA of the CDR3: TGTGCCAGTAGTCCCGGGGGCACCCCTCGTTATGGCTACACCTTC. The rearrangement joins TRBV19 to TRBJ1-2, with D possibly matching TRBD1 (6 bases). The V gene lost 5 bases and the J gene lost 5 bases, with 18 bases spanning the gap. The germline gives CDR1 LNHDA, CDR2 SQIVND (reference sequence). This CDR3 contains 15 residues. Looking up the rest from reference TRBV19 and TRBJ1-2 gives the full variable domain: DGGITQSPKYLFRKEGQNVTLSCEQNLNHDAMYWYRQDPGQGLRLIYYSQIVNDFQKGDIAEGYSVSREKKESFPLTVTSAQKNPTAFYLCASSPGGTPRYGYTFGSGTRLTVV.

The V call is TRBV5-1, the J call TRBJ2-5; 7 bases agree with TRBD2. V was pared by 1 base and J by 0 bases, with 0 bases of the junction left unmatched. The CDR3 spans 14 residues. In germline, CDR1 is SGHRS, CDR2 YFSETQ. CDR3 amino acids: CASSLTSDQETQYF. For the CDR3, the DNA is TGCGCCAGCAGCTTGACTAGCGACCAAGAGACCCAGTACTTC.

The J gene is TRBJ2-5, the V gene TRBV5-1; D gene unclear. CDR3 length equals 12 residues. V shed 2 bases and J shed 5 bases, with 7 bases lying between them. Germline-derived CDR1 and CDR2 are SGHRS and YFSETQ. CDR3 sequence reads: CASSLQFETQYF. The CDR3 DNA sequence: TGCGCCAGCAGCTTACAATTCGAGACCCAGTACTTC.

The chain's CDR3 is CASRPNFQSGDIQYF. The CDR3 DNA reads TGTGCCAGCAGACCTAACTTCCAATCCGGCGACATTCAGTACTTC. The chain links TRBV5-8 to TRBJ2-4; D is unclear. V was shortened by 5 bases and J by 8 bases, with 20 bases between the two germline ends. The CDR3 runs to 15 residues. The germline V gene has CDR1 SGHTS and CDR2 YDEGEE.

This clonotype was seen more than once but under ten times. This chain connects TRBV21-1 to TRBJ1-2; TRBD1 is the table's D call, not checked against the DNA. TRBV21-1 counts as a pseudogene. The CDR3 loop spans 15 amino acids. The chain's CDR3 is CASSKAPVGGYGYTF. In nucleotides, the CDR3 is TGTGCCAGCAGCAAAGCACCTGTGGGGGGCTATGGCTACACCTTC.

This clonotype was recorded a few times. The chain employs TRBV11-2 and TRBJ1-2, with D tentatively TRBD1 (5 bases). Germline loops: CDR1 SGHAT, CDR2 FQNNGV. The CDR3 extends over 15 amino acids. The V and J ends lost 1 base and 7 bases respectively, with 16 bases between them. The CDR3 here is CASSLVGGAKGGYTF. The DNA for the CDR3 is TGTGCCAGCAGCTTAGTGGGAGGGGCGAAGGGTGGCTACACCTTC. The full variable domain, with the rest looked up from reference TRBV11-2 and TRBJ1-2, is EAGVAQSPRYKIIEKRQSVAFWCNPISGHATLYWYQQILGQGPKLLIQFQNNGVVDDSQLPKDRFSAERLKGVDSTLKIQPAKLEDSAVYLCASSLVGGAKGGYTFGSGTRLTVV.

This clonotype has more than one count but fewer than ten. This rearrangement joins TRBV28 to TRBJ1-2; D possibly corresponds to TRBD1 (6 bases). CDR1 and CDR2 from the germline V gene are MDHEN and SYDVKM. V was clipped by 6 bases and J by 4 bases, with 15 bases between them. This CDR3 spans 14 amino acids. The CDR3 DNA is TGTGCCAGCAGCCGGGGGGGCTCCGGCTATGGCTACACCTTC. This sequence encodes CASSRGGSGYGYTF.

V is TRBV15 and J is TRBJ1-3; no definite D call. This CDR3 is built from 15 residues. The V end lost 0 bases, the J end lost 3 bases, and 9 bases lay between the germline ends. Per germline, CDR1 LNHNV and CDR2 YYDKDF (reference sequence). CDR3 sequence reads: CATSRDFRDGNTIYF. The CDR3 region has the DNA TGTGCCACCAGCAGAGATTTTAGGGATGGAAACACCATATATTTT.

This rearrangement joins TRBV19 to TRBJ2-7; 11 positions agree with TRBD2. The junction had 7 bases not matched to a gene; V was cut back by 6 bases and J by 3 bases. The length of the CDR3 is 15 residues. The germline CDR1 and CDR2 sequences are LNHDA and SQIVND (reference sequence). The CDR3 is CASRTSGGASYEQYF. The CDR3 DNA reads as TGTGCCAGTAGAACTAGCGGGGGCGCCAGCTACGAGCAGTACTTC.